These 24 T cell receptor beta chains were all obtained from the same sample, sequenced in a study of T cell responses to AZD1222 COVID-19 vaccine. The assay was immunoSEQ multiplex PCR, and TCRdb's table has in-frame clones only and misses some. The sample lists approximately 110,000 clones, roughly 90% occurring once. The sequencing used peripheral blood, collected on day 0 of AZD1222 vaccination. The receptors originated from an adult in good health.

The chain has TRBV10-2 and TRBJ2-3; D is possibly TRBD2 (5 bases). The CDR3 spans 13 residues. Per the germline V gene, CDR1 is WSHSY and CDR2 is SAAADI. Trimming shortened V by 4 bases and J by 5 bases, and 10 bases separated the two germline ends. DNA for the CDR3: TGCGCCAGCAGTGGACTATACGTAGATACGCAGTATTTT. As protein: CASSGLYVDTQYF.

The chain links TRBV7-9 to TRBJ1-5; TRBD1 is a possible D gene (5 bases). Germline CDR1 is SEHNR and CDR2 is FQNEAQ (reference sequence). Trimming took off 1 base at V and 4 bases at J, with 11 bases between the two ends. The CDR3 runs to 15 residues. Here the CDR3 reads CASSLDRTQNQPQHF. The CDR3 nucleotides read TGTGCCAGCAGCTTAGATCGGACACAAAATCAGCCCCAGCATTTT.

This rearrangement joins TRBV5-5 to TRBJ1-2; D is perhaps TRBD1 (6 bases). CDR3 size: 13 residues. Germline CDR1 reads SGHKS; CDR2 reads YYEKEE (reference sequence). V shed 6 bases and J shed 8 bases, with 17 bases lying between them. CDR3 DNA: TGTGCCAGCACCCTCCGGGGGGCTCGGGGCTACACCTTC. This encodes CASTLRGARGYTF.

The rearrangement joins TRBV9 to TRBJ1-3; 8 bases are shared with TRBD1. Trimming took 3 bases from V and 2 from J; bases not matched to a gene: 4. This CDR3 contains 15 residues. CDR1 is SGDLS, CDR2 YYNGEE, per germline. The CDR3 loop is CASSAEGQAGNTIYF. CDR3 coding DNA: TGTGCCAGCAGCGCCGAGGGACAGGCTGGAAACACCATATATTTT.

This chain joins TRBV29-1 and TRBJ2-7; TRBD1 agrees at 9 bases. The CDR3 has 14 amino acids. The germline V gene has CDR1 SQVTM and CDR2 ANQGSEA. The V segment lost 3 bases and the J segment 6 bases; nucleotides outside the gene matches: 9. The CDR3, as DNA: TGCAGCGTTGACTCCGGGACAGGGATTCGCGAGCAGTACTTC. Its protein is CSVDSGTGIREQYF.

The chain uses TRBV2 and TRBJ1-6; TRBD1 matches 9 bases. This CDR3 is 15 amino acids long. CDR1 is SNHLY, CDR2 FYNNEI, per germline. Trimming cost V 5 bases and J 8 bases; bases outside gene matches: 7. This CDR3 is CASSQRQGVYSPLHF. The DNA for the CDR3 is TGTGCCAGCAGTCAAAGACAGGGGGTTTATTCACCCCTCCACTTT.

The gene calls are TRBV13 and TRBJ2-2; possibly TRBD2 for D (6 bases). Between the trimmed V and J ends, which lost 3 bases and 9 bases, there was a span of 11 bases. CDR3 size: 13 residues. CDR1 is PRHDT, CDR2 FYEKMQ, per germline (reference sequence). CDR3 region: CASSFGTSRELFF. CDR3 bases: TGTGCCAGCAGCTTTGGGACTTCAAGGGAGCTGTTTTTT.

The chain uses TRBV6-4 and TRBJ2-7; tentatively, D is TRBD1 (6 bases). Germline CDR1 is MRHNA and CDR2 is SNTAGT. The germline V and J ends were trimmed by 9 bases and 2 bases, with 17 bases remaining between them. The CDR3 covers 14 residues. The CDR3 bases are TGTGCCAGAGCGACACAGGGTCCCCCCTACGAGCAGTACTTC. Its protein is CARATQGPPYEQYF.

This chain connects TRBV28 to TRBJ2-1; 8 bases are a match to TRBD2. Germline V gene data show CDR1 as MDHEN and CDR2 as SYDVKM. V was clipped by 6 bases and J by 0 bases; unmatched bases: 10. The CDR3 runs 17 residues. The CDR3 nucleotides read TGTGCCAGCAGGGGAGGGGCTAGCGGGCTCTCCTACAATGAGCAGTTCTTC. The encoded protein is CASRGGASGLSYNEQFF.

This clone was seen only once. This chain connects TRBV7-8 to TRBJ1-5; 10 bases map to TRBD1. Per the germline V gene, CDR1 is SGHVS and CDR2 is FQNEAQ. This CDR3 spans 17 amino acids. V dropped 2 bases and J dropped 0; count of bases not matched to a gene: 4. CDR3 protein: CASSLRTGGNSNQPQHF. In nucleotides, the CDR3 is TGTGCCAGCAGCTTAAGGACAGGGGGTAATAGCAATCAGCCCCAGCATTTT.

The chain joins TRBV25-1 to TRBJ1-5; no definite D call. Trimming took off 4 bases at V and 2 bases at J, with 12 bases between the two ends. CDR1 and CDR2 (germline): MGHDK, SYGVNS. CDR3 length: 15 residues. DNA of the CDR3: TGTGCCAGCAGTGCTGACGTCCACGGCAATCAGCCCCAGCATTTT. Translated: CASSADVHGNQPQHF.

This chain joins TRBV4-2 and TRBJ2-5; 7 bases match TRBD2. The CDR3 has 17 residues. Germline CDR1 and CDR2: LGHNA and YNFKEQ. The J segment lost 3 bases and the V segment lost 4 bases, leaving 14 bases of the junction unmatched. CDR3 nucleotide sequence: TGTGCCAGCAGCCCGGGGGGACGGGGCAAAGGGGAAGAGACCCAGTACTTC. Residues: CASSPGGRGKGEETQYF.

This clone was seen only once. The chain links TRBV28 to TRBJ2-5, with TRBD1 as a possible D gene (6 bases). The CDR3 is made up of 15 amino acids. V lost 4 bases and J 5 bases, leaving 17 bases between the germline ends. Germline-derived CDR1 and CDR2 are MDHEN and SYDVKM. CDR3 protein: CASSSGAPLRETQYF. DNA for the CDR3: TGTGCCAGCAGTTCAGGGGCGCCCCTTAGGGAGACCCAGTACTTC.

This chain joins TRBV28 and TRBJ2-3; D remains unclear. The CDR3 covers 12 residues. V dropped 11 bases and J dropped 0 bases, with 9 bases sitting between them. CDR1 MDHEN and CDR2 SYDVKM come from the germline V gene. The CDR3 loop reads CAARGSTDTQYF. The CDR3 DNA is TGTGCCGCTCGAGGCAGCACAGATACGCAGTATTTT.

The J gene is TRBJ2-3, the V gene TRBV15; TRBD2 agrees at 8 bases. V was pared by 1 base and J by 6 bases, with 6 bases of the junction left unmatched. CDR1 and CDR2 from the germline V gene are LNHNV and YYDKDF (reference sequence). CDR3 length equals 15 residues. The CDR3 bases are TGTGCCACCAGCAGAGGGCCAGCGGGGGTGGATACGCAGTATTTT. It yields the protein CATSRGPAGVDTQYF.

This clone appeared a single time. This sequence joins TRBV12-5 and TRBJ2-3, with 9 bases fitting TRBD2. The V gene's germline CDR1 is LGHNT and CDR2 FRNRAP. V trimming: 3 bases; J trimming: 6 bases; junction bases outside the gene matches: 4. The CDR3 has 14 residues. In nucleotides, the CDR3 is TGTGCTAGTGGTTTAAGCGGGAGGTTGGATACGCAGTATTTT. This gives the protein CASGLSGRLDTQYF. Full variable domain (remainder filled in from reference TRBV12-5 and TRBJ2-3): DARVTQTPRHKVTEMGQEVTMRCQPILGHNTVFWYRQTMMQGLELLAYFRNRAPLDDSGMPKDRFSAEMPDATLATLKIQPSEPRDSAVYFCASGLSGRLDTQYFGPGTRLTVL.

The V and J genes are TRBV7-2 and TRBJ1-4, with D possibly matching TRBD1 (5 bases). Trimming took 5 bases from V and 2 from J, leaving 12 bases between them. The CDR3 is made up of 15 amino acids. The germline CDR1 and CDR2 sequences are SGHTA and FQGNSA. The CDR3 nucleotides read TGTGCCAGCAGCACCTCGACAGTCACTAATGAAAAACTGTTTTTT. Protein product: CASSTSTVTNEKLFF.

V is TRBV27 and J is TRBJ2-5; D is unclear. Between the trimmed V and J ends, which lost 9 bases and 4 bases, there was a span of 21 bases. The V gene's germline CDR1 is MNHEY and CDR2 SMNVEV (reference sequence). The CDR3 totals 15 residues. CDR3 sequence reads: CARVPPPPRAETQYF. DNA for the CDR3: TGTGCCAGGGTCCCTCCCCCTCCGCGCGCAGAGACCCAGTACTTC.

V and J are TRBV20-1 and TRBJ2-3, with no clear D. With 5 bases removed from V and 4 bases from J, the gap between germline ends came to 7 bases. CDR3 length: 11 amino acids. CDR1 is DFQATT, CDR2 SNEGSKA, per germline (reference sequence). The CDR3 DNA is TGCAGTGCTGCTCTCGCAGATACGCAGTATTTT. It yields the protein CSAALADTQYF.

V gene TRBV30 combines with J gene TRBJ1-1; no reliable D call. Trimming shortened V by 7 bases and J by 1 base, and 19 bases separated the two germline ends. Germline V gene lookup returns CDR1 GTSNPN and CDR2 SVGIG (reference sequence). There are 15 residues in the CDR3. CDR3 amino acids: CASTIILSPNTEAFF. The CDR3 DNA reads as TGTGCCTCTACGATCATACTGTCTCCGAACACTGAAGCTTTCTTT.

The chain couples TRBV5-4 to TRBJ2-3; 8 bases are shared with TRBD2. This CDR3 has 15 amino acids. The germline gives CDR1 SGHNT, CDR2 YYREEE (reference sequence). The V segment lost 2 bases and the J segment 6 bases; nucleotides outside the gene matches: 8. The CDR3 DNA is TGTGCCAGCAGCTTAGTAGGGGCGGGGGGCGATACGCAGTATTTT. Its translation is CASSLVGAGGDTQYF. Full variable domain (rest looked up from reference TRBV5-4 and TRBJ2-3): ETGVTQSPTHLIKTRGQQVTLRCSSQSGHNTVSWYQQALGQGPQFIFQYYREEENGRGNFPPRFSGLQFPNYSSELNVNALELDDSALYLCASSLVGAGGDTQYFGPGTRLTVL.

The gene calls are TRBV24-1 and TRBJ2-7; 8 bases match TRBD1. V shed 4 bases and J 7 bases; nucleotides not matched to a gene: 11. This CDR3 contains 15 residues. CDR1 and CDR2 (germline): KGHDR, SFDVKD. CDR3 nucleotides: TGTGCCACCAGTGACCCTTCACAGGGGACAGGAGAGCAGTACTTC. It yields the protein CATSDPSQGTGEQYF.

This chain links TRBV6-6 with TRBJ2-7; TRBD1 agrees at 7 bases. Per germline, CDR1 MNHNY and CDR2 SVGAGI (reference sequence). V was pared by 7 bases and J by 3 bases, with 6 bases of the junction left unmatched. There are 13 residues in the CDR3. The CDR3 DNA sequence: TGTGCCAGCACCAGGGACAGCAACTACGAGCAGTACTTC. Amino acids: CASTRDSNYEQYF.

The chain couples TRBV30 to TRBJ2-7; D is undetermined. The CDR3 has 13 amino acids. Deletions cut 0 bases from V and 2 bases from J, with 8 bases between. The V gene's germline CDR1 is GTSNPN and CDR2 SVGIG (reference sequence). The CDR3 region is CAWSVLGPYEQYF. DNA of the CDR3: TGTGCCTGGAGTGTCCTCGGCCCCTACGAGCAGTACTTC.